The 29 T cell receptor beta chains given below trace back to one sample, sequenced in a study of T cell responses to AZD1222 COVID-19 vaccine. Assay: immunoSEQ multiplex PCR; the TCRdb copy retains only in-frame clones and omits some. The sample consists of around 160,000 clones, roughly 88% of them appearing once. The material sequenced was peripheral blood, taken on day 0 of AZD1222 vaccination. These receptors all stem from an adult in good health.

This chain links TRBV28 with TRBJ2-5; unclear D gene. The CDR3 spans 16 residues. The V end lost 6 bases, the J end lost 5 bases, and 22 bases lay between the germline ends. In germline, CDR1 is MDHEN, CDR2 SYDVKM. CDR3 bases: TGTGCCAGCAGCCCCGGTACGACAAACCTCCTTGAGACCCAGTACTTC. Encoded protein: CASSPGTTNLLETQYF.

J is TRBJ1-1 and V is TRBV3-1 (or the pseudogene TRBV3-2), with D maybe TRBD1 (5 bases). The CDR3 loop spans 16 amino acids. Germline loops: CDR1 LGHDT, CDR2 YNNKEL (reference sequence). The V and J ends lost 4 bases and 0 bases respectively, with 15 bases between them. Here the CDR3 reads CASSPSGQGMNTEAFF. Written as DNA, the CDR3 is TGTGCCAGCAGCCCCTCAGGTCAGGGAATGAACACTGAAGCTTTCTTT.

The J gene is TRBJ2-2, the V gene TRBV6-1; no firm D call. This CDR3 is 15 amino acids long. The germline V gene has CDR1 MNHNS and CDR2 SASEGT. Trimming removed 3 bases from V and 0 bases from J, with 8 bases in between. The DNA of the CDR3 is TGTGCCAGCAGTGAGTGGGGTACGAACACCGGGGAGCTGTTTTTT. Its protein product is CASSEWGTNTGELFF.

The rearrangement uses TRBV27 and TRBJ2-1, with 7 bases lining up with TRBD1. Trimming took 7 bases from V and 10 from J; bases not matched to a gene: 7. CDR3 length: 12 residues. Germline V CDR1 and CDR2: MNHEY, SMNVEV (reference sequence). CDR3 bases: TGTGCCAGCACCTCAGGGGGACGAGAGCAGTTCTTC. As protein: CASTSGGREQFF.

The V call is TRBV7-3, the J call TRBJ1-1; 9 nucleotides agree with TRBD1. Germline V gene lookup returns CDR1 SGHTA and CDR2 FQGTGA. V lost 5 bases, J lost 1 base, and 2 bases stayed unmatched. There are 14 residues in the CDR3. DNA for the CDR3: TGTGCCAGCAGCCGGGACAGGGAGAACACTGAAGCTTTCTTT. This translates into CASSRDRENTEAFF.

The chain carries TRBV4-1 and TRBJ1-4; D is ambiguous. The CDR3 is 14 residues long. The germline gives CDR1 MGHRA, CDR2 YSYEKL. The V and J ends lost 6 bases and 2 bases respectively, with 10 bases between them. CDR3 region: CASRRIGTNEKLFF. In DNA form, the CDR3 reads TGCGCCAGCAGACGGATCGGCACTAATGAAAAACTGTTTTTT.

CDR3 coding DNA: TGTGCCAGCAGTACAGGGCTTGGAGCATGGGCTGAAGCTTTCTTT. It specifies CASSTGLGAWAEAFF. The gene calls are TRBV28 and TRBJ1-1; tentatively, D is TRBD1 (6 bases). With 5 bases removed from V and 6 bases from J, the gap between germline ends came to 19 bases. Germline loops: CDR1 MDHEN, CDR2 SYDVKM. The CDR3 consists of 15 residues.

This sequence joins TRBV19 and TRBJ1-6; the D gene is possibly TRBD1 (5 bases). The CDR3 has 14 amino acids. The V gene lost 6 bases and the J gene lost 6 bases, with 12 bases spanning the gap. Germline loops: CDR1 LNHDA, CDR2 SQIVND (reference sequence). CDR3 region: CASSRQLVNSPLHF. The DNA of the CDR3 is TGTGCCAGTAGCCGACAGTTAGTTAATTCACCCCTCCACTTT.

The V and J genes are TRBV10-3 and TRBJ1-1; D is possibly TRBD1 (6 bases). The ends were cut back, 3 bases at V and 3 bases at J, with 14 bases in the middle. This CDR3 is built from 15 residues. CDR1 ENHRY and CDR2 SYGVKD come from the germline V gene. In DNA, the CDR3 is TGTGCCATCAGTGACCCAGGGGTAAAGGACACTGAAGCTTTCTTT. Protein: CAISDPGVKDTEAFF.

The V and J genes are TRBV19 and TRBJ1-3; D remains unclear. The CDR3 is 14 residues long. Trimming stripped 3 bases from V and 0 bases from J, with 6 bases between. CDR1 and CDR2 (germline): LNHDA, SQIVND (reference sequence). The CDR3 is CASSMTFSGNTIYF. The CDR3 DNA sequence: TGTGCCAGTAGTATGACCTTCTCTGGAAACACCATATATTTT.

This clone occurred many times. The chain carries TRBV6-5 and TRBJ1-2; weak D call: TRBD1 (5 bases). V lost 10 bases to trimming and J lost 2 bases, with 11 bases between them. Germline V gives CDR1 MNHEY, CDR2 SVGAGI. CDR3 length: 12 amino acids. CDR3 coding DNA: TGTGCCACCCGACAGACCAACTATGGCTACACCTTC. Encoded protein: CATRQTNYGYTF.

The rearrangement joins TRBV7-3 to TRBJ2-1; the D gene is possibly TRBD1 (7 bases). Trimming left V 6 bases short and J 3 bases short, with 12 bases between. The length of the CDR3 is 14 residues. The germline gives CDR1 SGHTA, CDR2 FQGTGA. CDR3 DNA: TGTGCCAGCAGTCCAGGGGGGCTCTACAATGAGCAGTTCTTC. The encoded protein is CASSPGGLYNEQFF.

The chain uses TRBV3-1 (or the pseudogene TRBV3-2) and TRBJ1-2; 7 positions agree with TRBD1. The CDR3 spans 14 residues. J lost 5 bases, V lost 1 base, and 4 bases had no gene match. CDR1 and CDR2 from the germline V gene are LGHDT and YNNKEL (reference sequence). The CDR3 DNA reads TGTGCCAGCAGCCAAGGACAGGGTAGATATGGCTACACCTTC. Residues: CASSQGQGRYGYTF.

The CDR3 nucleotides are TGTGCCAGCAGCTTAGACGGAATTAGCACAGATACGCAGTATTTT. Residues: CASSLDGISTDTQYF. J is TRBJ2-3 and V is TRBV11-3; D ambiguous. CDR1 is SGHNT, CDR2 YENEEA, per germline. V lost 0 bases and J lost 0, with 7 bases in between. The CDR3 runs 15 residues. The variable domain in full, completed from reference TRBV11-3 and TRBJ2-3, reads EAGVVQSPRYKIIEKKQPVAFWCNPISGHNTLYWYLQNLGQGPELLIRYENEEAVDDSQLPKDRFSAERLKGVDSTLKIQPAELGDSAVYLCASSLDGISTDTQYFGPGTRLTVL.

This clone was picked up a small number of times. The CDR3 here is CASSQEQTRNSPLHF. The DNA of the CDR3 is TGCGCCAGCAGCCAAGAACAGACCAGGAATTCACCCCTCCACTTT. This chain uses TRBV4-1 with TRBJ1-6, with D unresolved. The CDR3 consists of 15 residues. Per germline, CDR1 MGHRA and CDR2 YSYEKL. V lost 0 bases and J 7 bases, leaving 10 bases between the germline ends.

In nucleotides, the CDR3 is TGCGCCAGCAGCTTGGGGGGGACAACCCCCCCAGAGACCCAGTACTTC. Protein product: CASSLGGTTPPETQYF. This chain joins TRBV5-1 and TRBJ2-5; weak D call: TRBD1 (6 bases). V lost 0 bases and J lost 4, with 16 bases in between. The CDR3 sequence is 16 residues long. Germline-derived CDR1 and CDR2 are SGHRS and YFSETQ.

The chain links TRBV18 to TRBJ1-2; D is uncertain. Trimming removed 1 base from V and 5 bases from J, with 14 bases in between. The CDR3 extends over 15 amino acids. The germline V gene has CDR1 KGHSH and CDR2 LQKENI. For the CDR3, the DNA is TGTGCCAGCTCACCACAGTCTGCAGGCACTTATGGCTACACCTTC. Its translation is CASSPQSAGTYGYTF.

The chain uses TRBV28 and TRBJ2-3, with a weak D call TRBD1 (6 bases). The V gene's germline CDR1 is MDHEN and CDR2 SYDVKM. V lost 6 bases and J 4 bases, leaving 14 bases between the germline ends. The CDR3 totals 14 residues. The CDR3 bases are TGTGCCAGCAGAGCCCGGACAGCTTCAGATACGCAGTATTTT. It specifies CASRARTASDTQYF.

J is TRBJ2-7 and V is TRBV11-2, with D possibly being TRBD2 (5 bases). CDR1 is SGHAT, CDR2 FQNNGV, per germline. Deletions cut 1 base from V and 2 bases from J, with 15 bases between. The CDR3 runs 16 residues. CDR3 nucleotides: TGTGCCAGCAGCTTAGCCGCCGTAGCGTCGGCCTACGAGCAGTACTTC. It translates to CASSLAAVASAYEQYF.

This chain joins TRBV5-1 and TRBJ2-7; the D is unclear. CDR1 SGHRS and CDR2 YFSETQ come from the germline V gene. The CDR3 is made up of 13 amino acids. V was trimmed by 4 bases and J by 0 bases, leaving 8 bases between them. The CDR3 DNA sequence: TGCGCCAGCAGCCCCCTTACCTCCTACGAGCAGTACTTC. As protein: CASSPLTSYEQYF.

The rearrangement joins TRBV6-1 to TRBJ2-5; a weak D match, TRBD2 (5 bases). V gave up 0 bases and J gave up 7 bases, with 15 bases separating them. Germline-derived CDR1 and CDR2 are MNHNS and SASEGT. There are 15 residues in the CDR3. CDR3 region: CASSEALPGTATQYF. The CDR3 bases are TGTGCCAGCAGTGAAGCGCTTCCGGGAACGGCGACCCAGTACTTC.

The chain joins TRBV9 to TRBJ1-4; the D gene is possibly TRBD1 (6 bases). This CDR3 region has 15 residues. Trimming shortened V by 3 bases and J by 12 bases, and 21 bases separated the two germline ends. In germline, CDR1 is SGDLS, CDR2 YYNGEE. Written as DNA, the CDR3 is TGTGCCAGCAGCGCGTATCAGGGGCCGGTTGAGGAACTGTTTTTT. Its translation: CASSAYQGPVEELFF.

The CDR3 DNA reads as TGTGCCAGCAGCCACGCGGTGCCGGTAGTGGATTCTGGCTACACCTTC. Encoded protein: CASSHAVPVVDSGYTF. This chain joins TRBV7-9 and TRBJ1-2; no definite D call. CDR3 length equals 16 residues. Trimming removed 5 bases at V and 7 bases at J, with 23 bases between. Germline CDR1 is SEHNR and CDR2 is FQNEAQ (reference sequence).

This chain uses TRBV5-1 with TRBJ1-1, with a possible D match to TRBD1 (5 bases). The CDR3 is 14 amino acids. The V end lost 0 bases, the J end lost 4 bases, and 10 bases lay between the germline ends. Per the germline V gene, CDR1 is SGHRS and CDR2 is YFSETQ. For the CDR3, the DNA is TGCGCCAGCAGCTTGGACGGGGGTGGCACTGAAGCTTTCTTT. Translating it yields CASSLDGGGTEAFF.

The CDR3 loop reads CASSRQGKYEQYF. CDR3 sequence (DNA): TGTGCCAGCAGCAGACAGGGAAAATACGAGCAGTACTTC. The rearrangement links TRBV7-2 to TRBJ2-7, with 7 bases lining up with TRBD1. Trimming removed 5 bases from V and 4 bases from J; junction bases left unmatched: 5. CDR3 length: 13 amino acids. Germline V gives CDR1 SGHTA, CDR2 FQGNSA.

The chain employs TRBV9 and TRBJ1-1; D is unclear. This CDR3 has 14 residues. V was clipped by 0 bases and J by 1 base, with 7 bases between them. Germline loops: CDR1 SGDLS, CDR2 YYNGEE. CDR3 DNA: TGTGCCAGCAGCGTAGCGGTGGGGAACACTGAAGCTTTCTTT. It yields the protein CASSVAVGNTEAFF.

CDR3 protein: CATTRGTGVEKLFF. The CDR3 DNA reads TGTGCCACCACACGAGGGACAGGGGTTGAAAAACTGTTTTTT. The chain combines TRBV5-4 with TRBJ1-4; TRBD1 matches at 10 bases. Germline V gene sequence: CDR1 SGHNT, CDR2 YYREEE (reference sequence). The ends lost 9 bases at V and 7 bases at J; junction bases unmatched: 9. The CDR3 is made up of 14 amino acids.

The chain links TRBV25-1 to TRBJ2-3, with D perhaps matching TRBD1 (7 bases). This CDR3 comprises 16 residues. The germline gives CDR1 MGHDK, CDR2 SYGVNS. V gave up 4 bases and J gave up 0 bases, with 14 bases separating them. CDR3 sequence (DNA): TGTGCCAGCAGTGGCGGGACAGTTACTAGCACAGATACGCAGTATTTT. Translated, it gives CASSGGTVTSTDTQYF.

The CDR3 protein is CASSLSPGQNTEAFF. The CDR3 coding sequence is TGTGCCAGCAGCTTATCTCCGGGACAGAACACTGAAGCTTTCTTT. The rearrangement joins TRBV7-3 to TRBJ1-1; the D gene is possibly TRBD1 (6 bases). The CDR3 runs to 15 residues. The germline CDR1 and CDR2 sequences are SGHTA and FQGTGA. V was trimmed by 2 bases and J by 1 base, leaving 11 bases between them.